The sequence of this TCR beta chain was determined in a study of vaccination and CD4 T cells after COVID-19. About the research overall: Convalescents were six males and four females, two of them Hispanic. Overlapping spike pools from SARS-CoV-2 and HCoV-NL63, HCoV-OC43 and HCoV-229E served as culture stimuli.

CDR3 size: 13 residues. From germline, CDR1 is SGHTA and CDR2 FQGNSA. V lost 5 bases, J lost 2 bases, and 8 bases lay in between. Treatment of the sample: roughly nine-day PBMC culture with coronavirus spike peptide pools or control peptides (ViraFEST assay). Via ViraFEST, peptide pools expanded antigen-specific T cells before TCR sequencing. Oncomine TCR Beta short-read sequencing was applied to DNA from cultured CD4+ T cells. Researchers extracted genomic DNA from CD4+ T cells that had been cultured. TCRdb recomputed calls from the PCR reads with MiXCR, one row per CDR3 protein. The profile shows around 12,000 distinct CDR3 sequences, 60% to 85% of them singletons. The table lists this clonotype with a few counts. What it binds is unknown.

The sample consisted of CD4+ T cells from blood, cultured in vitro. The chain combines TRBV7-2 with TRBJ2-3; D is unresolved. The TCR originated in a human donor who had recovered from COVID-19. CDR3 coding DNA: TGTGCCAGCAGCCTGGGGATCACAGATACGCAGTATTTT. Translating it yields CASSLGITDTQYF.